The clone carrying this T cell receptor (beta chain) came up once. The antigen remains unidentified. The germline V gene encodes CDR1 KGHSH and CDR2 LQKENI. CDR3 length equals 15 residues. V lost 3 bases and J 0 bases, leaving 9 bases between the germline ends. Donation came from healthy HIV-negative adults that had no recent acute infections or vaccinations. Everyone who donated was a Caucasian adult who lived in Nashville, Tennessee. The sample comes from a study of shared clonotypes between healthy human individuals. General study results and limits: The researchers took only blood, and tissue repertoires probably look different.

The study ran the assay at deep level. Sequenced by immunoSEQ multiplex PCR; TCRdb stores in-frame clones only, minus some. The data show 500,000 to 650,000 clones, with roughly four fifths seen just once and 9.5% to 15% held by the top ten. Sample: PBMCs. The sequence was collected from a woman aged 40 to 50 in good health. Some clones in this sample may be carry-over from other donors' samples. The chain couples TRBV18 to TRBJ1-3; D is unresolved. This chain's CDR3 is CASSPLPSSGNTIYF. The DNA for the CDR3 is TGTGCCAGCTCACCTCTCCCGAGCTCTGGAAACACCATATATTTT.